This TCR beta chain was captured by sequencing in a study of T cell repertoires in cytomegalovirus infection (dated by TCRdb to about 2019). A note on the overall study: Donor HLA type was relevant to the analysis, because carriage of CMV infection together with the matching HLA type was indicated by public TCR beta signatures. Findings and caveats that apply to the study as a whole: The ex vivo response was dominated by HLA-C-restricted CMV-specific TCR beta clonotypes, which also provided the single most frequent clonotype in two of eight donors. Carriers of CMV infection plus the relevant HLA type were discriminated by the cumulative frequency of public TCR beta family members in the study cohort and in an independent roughly 400-donor cohort.

Sequenced on an Illumina HiSeq 1500. Through fastp at Q25 and MiXCR, TCRdb rebuilt clones from the public reads, retaining in-frame beta chains. Rows merge per CDR3 protein into single entries with the most common DNA and genes. This sample holds hundreds of thousands of distinct CDR3 sequences; 35% to 45% were observed only once. The ten most abundant clones make up 2.5% to 3% of the sample. Notes on this clonotype: Its specific antigen is unknown. No base-level quality is on record; no much larger clone is a single base apart.

The CDR3 covers 12 residues, taking in both the cysteine and the phenylalanine. The sequence is cut down to CDR3 DNA, 36 bases in frame from base 1. A distance of 8 bases separates the germline ends of V and J, which lose 4 bases and 2 bases respectively. CDR1 and CDR2, per the germline V gene, are SQVTM and ANQGSEA. The TCR comes from a human donor in good health (CMV status not recorded). Some clones in this sample may be carry-over from other donors' samples. The material sequenced was PBMCs. The receptor chain draws on TRBV29-1 and TRBJ1-2; a tentative D match to TRBD1 spans 5 bases. This receptor has the CDR3 CSVVGGNYGYTF. The DNA sequence reads TGCAGCGTTGTGGGGGGAAACTATGGCTACACCTTC. Extended through the reference TRBV29-1 and TRBJ1-2 proteins, this CDR3 yields the full variable domain: SAVISQKPSRDICQRGTSLTIQCQVDSQVTMMFWYRQQPGQSLTLIATANQGSEATYESGFVIDKFPISRPNLTFSTLTVSNMSPEDSSIYLCSVVGGNYGYTFGSGTRLTVV.